This T cell receptor (beta chain) was documented in a study of T cell changes during pregnancy in multiple sclerosis. CDR1 is SGHNT, CDR2 YYREEE, per germline (reference sequence). Trimming left V 3 bases short and J 1 base short, with 13 bases between. The CDR3 is made up of 15 amino acids. The repertoire was sequenced with immunoSEQ multiplex PCR; TCRdb's copy has only in-frame clones and lacks some. The table has fewer than 20,000 clones, roughly nine tenths seen once. This rearrangement joins TRBV5-4 to TRBJ1-2, with D unresolved. The receptor was isolated from a female donor in good health, enrolled as a control in a pregnancy study. The sequences come from CD8+ T cells from peripheral blood mononuclear cells, collected in the second trimester of pregnancy. The CDR3: CASSSQEAGNYGYTF. CDR3 bases: TGTGCCAGCAGCTCCCAGGAAGCGGGTAACTATGGCTACACCTTC.